This is a list of T cell receptor beta chains from one sample in a study of vaccination and CD4 T cells after COVID-19. These receptors are not linked to any known antigen. TCRdb re-called the PCR reads with MiXCR, one entry per CDR3 protein. Of over 10,000 distinct CDR3 sequences listed, about two thirds are singletons. Sequencing used CD4+ T cells from blood, cultured in vitro. These receptors came from a human donor who had recovered from COVID-19. CDR3s include the opening cysteine and the closing phenylalanine or tryptophan. D genes are given only for firm matches. Rows give clone size only sometimes, using once, few, many, or a class for an expanded clone.

j_call: TRBJ1-5; clone_size: .; v_call: TRBV20-1; d_call: .; cdr3_aa: CSARLGGGGNQPQHF; cdr3_nt: TGCAGTGCTAGACTCGGAGGGGGTGGCAATCAGCCCCAGCATTTT
j_call: TRBJ2-5; clone_size: few; v_call: TRBV6-1; d_call: .; cdr3_aa: CASSTQRGGAPGGETQYF; cdr3_nt: TGTGCCAGCAGTACCCAAAGGGGGGGGGCACCTGGCGGGGAGACCCAGTACTTC
j_call: TRBJ2-5; clone_size: .; v_call: TRBV7-8; d_call: TRBD2; cdr3_aa: CASSLNLAGRGQETQYF; cdr3_nt: TGTGCCAGCAGCTTAAACCTAGCGGGGAGGGGACAAGAGACCCAGTACTTC
j_call: TRBJ2-7; clone_size: few; v_call: TRBV29-1; d_call: .; cdr3_aa: CSGTGTTYEQYF; cdr3_nt: TGCAGCGGGACCGGGACAACCTACGAGCAGTACTTC
j_call: TRBJ2-3; clone_size: once; v_call: TRBV7-9; d_call: .; cdr3_aa: CASSFPGWRDTQYF; cdr3_nt: TGTGCCAGCAGCTTCCCGGGGTGGCGGGATACGCAGTATTTT
j_call: TRBJ2-1; clone_size: .; v_call: TRBV6-5; d_call: .; cdr3_aa: CASSSPATRHSSIHAVFNEQFF; cdr3_nt: TGTGCCAGCAGTTCACCCGCGACACGTCACTCTAGTATCCATGCGGTCTTCAATGAGCAGTTCTTC
j_call: TRBJ1-6; clone_size: .; v_call: TRBV4-1; d_call: .; cdr3_aa: CASSQGAGIYNSPLHF; cdr3_nt: TGCGCCAGCAGCCAAGGGGCGGGGATTTATAATTCACCCCTCCACTTT
j_call: TRBJ2-1; clone_size: .; v_call: TRBV6-2/TRBV6-3; d_call: .; cdr3_aa: CASSYSGKSGEGTDEQFF; cdr3_nt: TGTGCCAGCAGTTACTCGGGTAAAAGCGGAGAAGGTACCGATGAGCAGTTCTTC
j_call: TRBJ2-5; clone_size: medium-sized; v_call: TRBV14; d_call: .; cdr3_aa: CASSRVLGGFSAQYF; cdr3_nt: TGTGCCAGCAGCCGAGTGTTGGGGGGATTCTCGGCCCAGTACTTC
j_call: TRBJ1-6; clone_size: .; v_call: TRBV10-3; d_call: TRBD1; cdr3_aa: CAISDVTGGANSPLHF; cdr3_nt: TGTGCCATCAGTGATGTGACAGGGGGCGCGAATTCACCCCTCCACTTT
j_call: TRBJ1-1; clone_size: few; v_call: TRBV4-1; d_call: TRBD1; cdr3_aa: CASSPGQGRMNTEAFF; cdr3_nt: TGCGCCAGCAGCCCTGGACAGGGGAGGATGAACACTGAAGCTTTCTTT
j_call: TRBJ2-1; clone_size: .; v_call: TRBV4-1; d_call: TRBD1; cdr3_aa: CASSPDRVWSDEQFF; cdr3_nt: TGCGCCAGCAGCCCCGACAGGGTCTGGAGCGATGAGCAGTTCTTC
j_call: TRBJ2-7; clone_size: .; v_call: TRBV10-1; d_call: .; cdr3_aa: CASSEGGSSYEQYF; cdr3_nt: TGCGCCAGCAGTGAGGGTGGCAGCTCCTACGAGCAGTACTTC
j_call: TRBJ2-7; clone_size: few; v_call: TRBV20-1; d_call: TRBD2; cdr3_aa: CSAAAGTSGTYEQYF; cdr3_nt: TGCAGTGCTGCAGCCGGGACTAGCGGAACCTACGAGCAGTACTTC
j_call: TRBJ2-7; clone_size: .; v_call: TRBV7-8; d_call: TRBD1; cdr3_aa: CASSLLGTGAYEQYF; cdr3_nt: TGTGCCAGCAGCTTATTAGGGACAGGGGCCTACGAGCAGTACTTC
j_call: TRBJ2-3; clone_size: .; v_call: TRBV7-3; d_call: TRBD2; cdr3_aa: CASSLSGGRSDTQYF; cdr3_nt: TGTGCCAGCAGCCTATCGGGGGGGAGATCCGATACGCAGTATTTT
j_call: TRBJ2-5; clone_size: few; v_call: TRBV11-2; d_call: TRBD2; cdr3_aa: CASSPGGRGLALQETQYF; cdr3_nt: TGTGCCAGCAGCCCAGGAGGAAGGGGACTAGCACTTCAAGAGACCCAGTACTTC
j_call: TRBJ2-3; clone_size: once; v_call: TRBV29-1; d_call: TRBD2; cdr3_aa: CSVSGGPDTQYF; cdr3_nt: TGCAGCGTCTCGGGGGGGCCGGATACGCAGTATTTT
j_call: TRBJ2-1; clone_size: medium-sized; v_call: TRBV7-6; d_call: .; cdr3_aa: CASSSTGGLYNEQFF; cdr3_nt: TGTGCCAGCAGCTCCACCGGGGGGCTATACAATGAGCAGTTCTTC
j_call: TRBJ2-7; clone_size: .; v_call: TRBV19; d_call: TRBD2; cdr3_aa: CASSISRLAWDEQYF; cdr3_nt: TGTGCCAGTAGTATCAGCCGACTAGCGTGGGACGAGCAGTACTTC
j_call: TRBJ2-1; clone_size: .; v_call: TRBV28; d_call: TRBD2; cdr3_aa: CASSLPGEGYNEQFF; cdr3_nt: TGTGCCAGCAGTTTACCGGGGGAGGGGTACAATGAGCAGTTCTTC
j_call: TRBJ1-1; clone_size: .; v_call: TRBV10-3; d_call: .; cdr3_aa: CAISGSREFTEAFF; cdr3_nt: TGTGCCATCAGTGGTAGCCGCGAGTTCACTGAAGCTTTCTTT
j_call: TRBJ2-5; clone_size: .; v_call: TRBV2; d_call: TRBD2; cdr3_aa: CASGYGRETQYF; cdr3_nt: TGTGCCAGTGGATACGGGAGGGAGACCCAGTACTTC
j_call: TRBJ2-6; clone_size: .; v_call: TRBV5-1; d_call: .; cdr3_aa: CASSPASGANVLTF; cdr3_nt: TGCGCCAGCAGCCCCGCCTCTGGGGCCAACGTCCTGACTTTC
j_call: TRBJ2-2; clone_size: .; v_call: TRBV19; d_call: TRBD1; cdr3_aa: CASSTTGGTGELFF; cdr3_nt: TGTGCCAGTAGTACGACAGGGGGTACCGGGGAGCTGTTTTTT
j_call: TRBJ2-3; clone_size: .; v_call: TRBV7-2; d_call: TRBD2; cdr3_aa: CASSFNPTSGRSQYF; cdr3_nt: TGTGCCAGCAGCTTTAACCCGACTAGCGGGAGATCGCAGTATTTT
j_call: TRBJ1-1; clone_size: .; v_call: TRBV19; d_call: .; cdr3_aa: CASRRWSTEAFF; cdr3_nt: TGTGCCAGTAGGAGGTGGAGCACTGAAGCTTTCTTT
j_call: TRBJ1-5; clone_size: large; v_call: TRBV18; d_call: .; cdr3_aa: CASSGRPRDQPQHF; cdr3_nt: TGTGCCAGCTCAGGACGCCCCCGGGATCAGCCCCAGCATTTT
j_call: TRBJ1-4; clone_size: .; v_call: TRBV5-8; d_call: .; cdr3_aa: CASSPRGQPPEKLFF; cdr3_nt: TGTGCCAGCAGCCCCAGGGGCCAACCTCCAGAAAAACTGTTTTTT
j_call: TRBJ1-6; clone_size: few; v_call: TRBV6-5; d_call: TRBD1; cdr3_aa: CASSLQGPNSPLHF; cdr3_nt: TGTGCCAGCAGTTTACAGGGGCCCAATTCACCCCTCCACTTT
j_call: TRBJ2-2; clone_size: .; v_call: TRBV5-5; d_call: TRBD2; cdr3_aa: CASCDRLAGATGELFF; cdr3_nt: TGTGCCAGCTGCGATAGGCTAGCGGGTGCCACCGGGGAGCTGTTTTTT
j_call: TRBJ1-5; clone_size: .; v_call: TRBV6-2/TRBV6-3; d_call: .; cdr3_aa: CASTELQGTGNQPQHF; cdr3_nt: TGTGCCAGCACCGAGTTACAGGGTACGGGCAATCAGCCCCAGCATTTT
j_call: TRBJ1-2; clone_size: few; v_call: TRBV11-2; d_call: .; cdr3_aa: CASSLAGERVGTNYGYTF; cdr3_nt: TGTGCCAGCAGCTTAGCGGGGGAGAGAGTGGGGACTAACTATGGCTACACCTTC
j_call: TRBJ1-5; clone_size: .; v_call: TRBV11-2; d_call: .; cdr3_aa: CASSPRPYSNQPQHF; cdr3_nt: TGTGCCAGCAGCCCCAGGCCCTATAGCAATCAGCCCCAGCATTTT
j_call: TRBJ2-1; clone_size: .; v_call: TRBV11-2; d_call: .; cdr3_aa: CASSNQGLGSNNEQFF; cdr3_nt: TGTGCCAGCAGCAACCAGGGGTTAGGATCCAACAATGAGCAGTTCTTC
j_call: TRBJ2-7; clone_size: .; v_call: TRBV29-1; d_call: .; cdr3_aa: CSADGQSGEQYF; cdr3_nt: TGCAGCGCAGATGGGCAGTCCGGCGAGCAGTACTTC
j_call: TRBJ2-3; clone_size: .; v_call: TRBV21-1; d_call: .; cdr3_aa: CAPGNGGTDTQYF; cdr3_nt: TGTGCCCCCGGGAACGGGGGCACAGATACGCAGTATTTT
j_call: TRBJ2-1; clone_size: .; v_call: TRBV5-1; d_call: .; cdr3_aa: CASSLIFSRGGGAYNEQFF; cdr3_nt: TGCGCCAGCAGCTTGATTTTTTCCCGGGGAGGGGGCGCCTACAATGAGCAGTTCTTC
j_call: TRBJ2-2; clone_size: .; v_call: TRBV24-1; d_call: TRBD2; cdr3_aa: CATSASGLERGSTGELFF; cdr3_nt: TGTGCCACCAGTGCGAGTGGTCTGGAGCGGGGGAGCACCGGGGAGCTGTTTTTT
j_call: TRBJ2-1; clone_size: .; v_call: TRBV19; d_call: .; cdr3_aa: CASSPPGDPTAEQFF; cdr3_nt: TGTGCCAGTAGTCCCCCGGGGGACCCGACAGCGGAGCAGTTCTTC
j_call: TRBJ1-1; clone_size: .; v_call: TRBV7-9; d_call: .; cdr3_aa: CASSPTSNTEAFF; cdr3_nt: TGTGCCAGCAGCCCCACAAGTAACACTGAAGCTTTCTTT
j_call: TRBJ1-5; clone_size: few; v_call: TRBV4-2; d_call: .; cdr3_aa: CASSQDTGQPQHF; cdr3_nt: TGTGCCAGCAGCCAAGACACAGGTCAGCCCCAGCATTTT
j_call: TRBJ2-1; clone_size: few; v_call: TRBV6-4; d_call: .; cdr3_aa: CASRGGLAPFF; cdr3_nt: TGTGCCAGCAGAGGGGGTCTCGCCCCCTTCTTC
j_call: TRBJ1-2; clone_size: .; v_call: TRBV28; d_call: .; cdr3_aa: CASGRDRANYGYTF; cdr3_nt: TGTGCCAGCGGTCGAGACAGAGCTAACTATGGCTACACCTTC
j_call: TRBJ2-2; clone_size: .; v_call: TRBV7-9; d_call: .; cdr3_aa: CASSLARGRTGELFF; cdr3_nt: TGTGCCAGCAGCTTAGCAAGGGGGAGGACCGGGGAGCTGTTTTTT
j_call: TRBJ2-3; clone_size: .; v_call: TRBV6-1; d_call: .; cdr3_aa: CASSERRSGTDTQYF; cdr3_nt: TGTGCCAGCAGTGAAAGGAGGTCGGGCACAGATACGCAGTATTTT
j_call: TRBJ1-6; clone_size: .; v_call: TRBV28; d_call: .; cdr3_aa: CASSLGAQGGYNSPLHF; cdr3_nt: TGTGCCAGCAGTTTAGGGGCCCAGGGAGGTTATAATTCACCCCTCCACTTT
j_call: TRBJ1-2; clone_size: medium-sized; v_call: TRBV6-2/TRBV6-3; d_call: .; cdr3_aa: CASSTRPGALYGYTF; cdr3_nt: TGTGCCAGCAGCACCAGGCCGGGAGCTTTATATGGCTACACCTTC
j_call: TRBJ1-3; clone_size: .; v_call: TRBV6-1; d_call: .; cdr3_aa: CASSEQYRDLLNF; cdr3_nt: TGTGCCAGCAGTGAACAGTACCGGGACCTTCTCAATTTT
j_call: TRBJ2-1; clone_size: .; v_call: TRBV7-6; d_call: .; cdr3_aa: CASSVRGSSSYNEQFF; cdr3_nt: TGTGCCAGCAGCGTAAGGGGGAGTAGCTCCTACAATGAGCAGTTCTTC
j_call: TRBJ2-3; clone_size: once; v_call: TRBV27; d_call: TRBD2; cdr3_aa: CASSFRPTSSYPDTQYF; cdr3_nt: TGTGCCAGCAGTTTCAGGCCGACTAGCTCATATCCAGATACGCAGTATTTT
j_call: TRBJ2-2; clone_size: few; v_call: TRBV7-3; d_call: .; cdr3_aa: CASSLTFRTENTGELFF; cdr3_nt: TGTGCCAGCAGCTTAACGTTTCGGACAGAGAACACCGGGGAGCTGTTTTTT
j_call: TRBJ1-5; clone_size: once; v_call: TRBV7-9; d_call: .; cdr3_aa: CASSRGGQPQHF; cdr3_nt: TGTGCCAGCAGCCGGGGGGGTCAGCCCCAGCATTTT
j_call: TRBJ1-2; clone_size: .; v_call: TRBV4-1; d_call: .; cdr3_aa: CASSQGIGYRVSNYGYTF; cdr3_nt: TGCGCCAGCAGCCAAGGAATCGGGTATAGGGTTTCTAACTATGGCTACACCTTC
j_call: TRBJ1-2; clone_size: .; v_call: TRBV14; d_call: .; cdr3_aa: CASSQDVGRTRGGYTF; cdr3_nt: TGTGCCAGCAGCCAAGACGTGGGCCGGACCCGCGGTGGCTACACCTTC